A selection of T cell receptor beta chains follows, all from one sample in a study of cytomegalovirus exposure and HLA in healthy donors. TCRdb keeps only in-frame clones here, not all; method: immunoSEQ multiplex PCR. The table includes about 400,000 clones, 86% detected once. The specimen sequenced was PBMCs. The receptors derive from a woman aged 18 to 35 in good health and CMV-seronegative. CDR3s include the opening cysteine and the closing phenylalanine or tryptophan. Each record gives: clone size, D gene, V gene, J gene, CDR3 protein, CDR3 DNA. A D gene is named only where the DNA matches it firmly. Where a row states a size, it is once, few, many or the class of an expanded clone; other rows omit it.

>NA|NA|TRBV5-1|TRBJ1-1
CASSLAPTANTEAFF
TGCGCCAGCAGCTTGGCCCCTACAGCGAACACTGAAGCTTTCTTT
>NA|NA|TRBV27|TRBJ1-1
CASSTVNTEAFF
TGTGCCAGCAGTACAGTGAACACTGAAGCTTTCTTT
>NA|TRBD1|TRBV18|TRBJ2-7
CASSPLGQGGYEQYF
TGTGCCAGCTCACCACTTGGACAGGGGGGCTACGAGCAGTACTTC
>once|NA|TRBV28|TRBJ1-2
CASRGSANYGYTF
TGTGCCAGCCGGGGTTCAGCTAACTATGGCTACACCTTC
>NA|TRBD1|TRBV30|TRBJ2-7
CAWSVGTGIVRSYEQYF
TGTGCCTGGAGTGTGGGGACAGGGATAGTCCGCTCCTACGAGCAGTACTTC
>NA|NA|TRBV2|TRBJ1-5
CASSDGRGSNQPQHF
TGTGCCAGCAGTGACGGCAGGGGAAGCAATCAGCCCCAGCATTTT
>NA|NA|TRBV11-2|TRBJ2-7
CASSLIQASYEQYF
TGTGCCAGCAGCTTAATCCAGGCGTCCTACGAGCAGTACTTC
>NA|TRBD2|TRBV18|TRBJ2-7
CASSPATASGSRGEQYF
TGTGCCAGCTCACCCGCGACGGCTAGCGGGAGCCGGGGCGAGCAGTACTTC
>NA|NA|TRBV4-1|TRBJ1-5
CASSQERDQPQHF
TGCGCCAGCAGCCAAGAACGCGATCAGCCCCAGCATTTT
>NA|NA|TRBV9|TRBJ2-2
CASSGGATATGELFF
TGTGCCAGCAGCGGCGGGGCTACCGCCACCGGGGAGCTGTTTTTT
>few|TRBD1|TRBV6-4|TRBJ2-2
CASSETGDNTGELFF
TGTGCCAGCAGTGAGACAGGGGACAACACCGGGGAGCTGTTTTTT
>NA|TRBD2|TRBV5-1|TRBJ2-3
CASSLGGLAGAEDTQYF
TGCGCCAGCAGCTTGGGGGGACTAGCGGGGGCCGAAGATACGCAGTATTTT
>NA|NA|TRBV6-1|TRBJ1-5
CATAGGVNQPQHF
TGTGCCACAGCGGGGGGGGTAAATCAGCCCCAGCATTTT
>once|TRBD1|TRBV10-3|TRBJ1-2
CAISEGQQGASDSTF
TGTGCCATCAGTGAGGGACAACAGGGGGCTTCTGATTCAACCTTC
>once|NA|TRBV30|TRBJ1-1
CAWSTGHLNTEAFF
TGTGCCTGGAGTACGGGACACTTGAACACTGAAGCTTTCTTT
>NA|TRBD1|TRBV6-5|TRBJ1-2
CASTPDRGLQGYTF
TGTGCCAGCACCCCTGACAGGGGGCTGCAAGGCTACACCTTC
>few|TRBD2|TRBV7-9|TRBJ2-7
CASSSTSGSSYEQYF
TGTGCCAGCAGCTCGACTAGCGGGAGCTCCTACGAGCAGTACTTC
>once|NA|TRBV5-1|TRBJ1-1
CASSPLRSTEAFF
TGCGCCAGCTCCCCCCTTAGATCCACTGAAGCTTTCTTT
>NA|NA|TRBV2|TRBJ1-1
CASSEGPEAFF
TGTGCCAGCAGTGAAGGGCCTGAAGCTTTCTTT
>NA|TRBD2|TRBV9|TRBJ2-5
CASSETSGNKETQYF
TGTGCCAGCAGCGAGACTAGCGGGAACAAAGAGACCCAGTACTTC
>NA|NA|TRBV6-5|TRBJ2-2
CASSYSGAGSGELFF
TGTGCCAGCAGTTACTCGGGGGCGGGTAGTGGGGAGCTGTTTTTT
>NA|NA|TRBV5-1|TRBJ2-1
CASSTGHRSYNEQFF
TGCGCCAGCAGCACGGGACACCGCTCCTACAATGAGCAGTTCTTC
>NA|TRBD2|TRBV29-1|TRBJ2-1
CSGGRLAGFYNEQFF
TGCAGCGGGGGACGTCTAGCGGGGTTCTACAATGAGCAGTTCTTC
>NA|TRBD1|TRBV6-1|TRBJ1-1
CASSGGSRGTEAFF
TGTGCCAGCTCAGGGGGTTCCCGAGGCACTGAAGCTTTCTTT
>NA|NA|TRBV2|TRBJ2-7
CASSEDRTYEQYF
TGTGCCAGCAGCGAAGACAGGACCTACGAGCAGTACTTC
>once|NA|TRBV18|TRBJ1-5
CASSPMRNSNQPQHF
TGTGCCAGCTCACCGATGAGAAATAGCAATCAGCCCCAGCATTTT
>NA|TRBD1|TRBV4-1|TRBJ2-7
CASSQEAVGQGAYEQYF
TGCGCCAGCAGCCAAGAGGCTGTGGGACAGGGTGCCTACGAGCAGTACTTC
>NA|NA|TRBV7-8|TRBJ2-5
CASSLRQGREETQYF
TGTGCCAGCAGCCTTCGACAGGGCCGGGAGGAGACCCAGTACTTC
>NA|NA|TRBV30|TRBJ2-7
CAWSVGSYEQYF
TGTGCCTGGAGTGTAGGGAGCTACGAGCAGTACTTC
>NA|TRBD1|TRBV5-1|TRBJ1-3
CASSFDRGRGNTIYF
TGCGCCAGCAGCTTTGACAGGGGACGAGGAAACACCATATATTTT
>NA|NA|TRBV30|TRBJ2-3
CAWSFRQADRSTQYF
TGTGCCTGGAGTTTCCGACAGGCTGACCGAAGTACGCAGTATTTT
>NA|TRBD2|TRBV27|TRBJ2-3
CASSFTGDYTDTQYF
TGTGCCAGCAGTTTCACCGGGGACTACACAGATACGCAGTATTTT
>NA|NA|TRBV7-3|TRBJ2-5
CASSLSGRETQYF
TGTGCCAGCAGCTTATCAGGGAGGGAGACCCAGTACTTC
>NA|NA|TRBV2|TRBJ1-3
CASRENGNTIYF
TGTGCCAGCAGGGAGAATGGGAACACCATATATTTT
>NA|NA|TRBV15|TRBJ1-4
CATSSQRGGNEKLFF
TGTGCCACCAGCAGCCAGAGGGGGGGTAATGAAAAACTGTTTTTT
>NA|TRBD2|TRBV27|TRBJ2-7
CASSLGRAGVEQYF
TGTGCCAGCAGTTTGGGGCGTGCGGGGGTCGAGCAGTACTTC
>NA|NA|TRBV19|TRBJ2-4
CASSIQGWTKNIQYF
TGTGCCAGTAGTATTCAGGGGTGGACCAAAAACATTCAGTACTTC
>once|NA|TRBV28|TRBJ1-2
CASSPPPSGYYGYTF
TGTGCCAGCAGTCCACCACCTTCAGGGTACTATGGCTACACCTTC
>NA|TRBD2|TRBV11-2|TRBJ2-3
CASSSPLAGAKDTQYF
TGTGCCAGCAGCTCACCCCTAGCGGGAGCGAAAGATACGCAGTATTTT
>once|NA|TRBV4-2|TRBJ1-2
CASSPANRDYGYTF
TGTGCCAGCAGCCCTGCAAACAGGGACTATGGCTACACCTTC
>NA|NA|TRBV6-1|TRBJ2-7
CASSPGGTESYEQYF
TGTGCCAGCAGCCCTGGGGGGACAGAGTCCTACGAGCAGTACTTC
>NA|NA|TRBV5-1|TRBJ1-1
CASSLGSAVNTEAFF
TGCGCCAGCAGCTTGGGCAGCGCCGTGAACACTGAAGCTTTCTTT
>NA|NA|TRBV12-5|TRBJ2-1
CASGLAQAAYNEQFF
NA
>NA|NA|TRBV5-6|TRBJ1-1
CASSLLQGTGTEAFF
TGTGCCAGCAGCCTATTACAGGGTACTGGGACTGAAGCTTTCTTT
>NA|NA|TRBV2|TRBJ2-3
CASSEFLAGDTQYF
TGTGCCAGCAGTGAGTTCCTAGCAGGAGATACGCAGTATTTT
>NA|TRBD2|TRBV6-5|TRBJ2-1
CASSYLAGGYDNEQFF
TGTGCCAGCAGTTACCTAGCGGGGGGGTATGACAATGAGCAGTTCTTC
>NA|TRBD1|TRBV19|TRBJ1-4
CASTRRDRGQTNEKLFF
TGTGCCAGTACCAGGCGGGACAGGGGGCAAACTAATGAAAAACTGTTTTTT
>once|TRBD2|TRBV4-2|TRBJ2-1
CASSLHNGPAGAYNEQFF
TGTGCCAGCAGCCTTCATAACGGACCAGCGGGGGCATACAATGAGCAGTTCTTC
>NA|TRBD1|TRBV27|TRBJ1-1
CASSQDWDRENTEAFF
TGTGCCAGCAGCCAGGATTGGGACAGGGAGAACACTGAAGCTTTCTTT
>NA|TRBD1|TRBV5-1|TRBJ1-2
CASSYASDRVDGYTF
TGCGCCAGCAGCTACGCTTCGGACAGGGTTGATGGCTACACCTTC
>NA|TRBD2|TRBV19|TRBJ2-7
CASSMAAGEYEQYF
TGTGCCAGTAGTATGGCGGCGGGAGAGTACGAGCAGTACTTC
>NA|TRBD1|TRBV6-1|TRBJ2-3
CASGTLGTGHTQYF
TGTGCCAGTGGCACCCTCGGGACAGGACATACGCAGTATTTT
>NA|NA|TRBV30|TRBJ2-3
CACLRKTTGHTQYF
TGTGCCTGCCTCCGGAAGACCACAGGACATACGCAGTATTTT
>NA|TRBD2|TRBV28|TRBJ2-1
CASSIIPSGGIEQFF
TGTGCCAGCAGTATTATCCCTAGCGGGGGTATAGAGCAGTTCTTC
>NA|NA|TRBV10-2|TRBJ1-1
CASSDKMNTEAFF
TGCGCCAGCAGTGATAAAATGAACACTGAAGCTTTCTTT
>NA|TRBD2|TRBV29-1|TRBJ2-1
CSVAGLAGGMPEQFF
TGCAGCGTTGCGGGACTAGCGGGAGGTATGCCTGAGCAGTTCTTC